Included here is one T cell receptor (beta chain) sequence, with context. Its antigen is currently unknown. A read error may produce the germline difference seen at one junction end. This CDR3 comprises 13 residues. Germline assignment: CDR1 SNHLY and CDR2 FYNNEI. Through a sample-barcoded 5' primer and a J-beta primer mix, a second PCR was run for roughly 6 to 11 cycles. TCRdb re-analysed the 5' RACE reads in MiXCR, keeping a single row per CDR3 protein. This table has roughly 730,000 distinct CDR3 sequences, around 50% appearing once. This specimen comes from a study of blood T cells in healthy people across ages. Broader study findings: Whereas aged donors had fewer naive CD4+ cells, long-lived donors had more of them and higher diversity. Naive T cell percentage showed a strong correlation with the diversity of TCR beta. In older individuals, TCR beta diversity per million T cells was lower, falling roughly linearly with age.

Total RNA extracted from each sample amounted to at least 6 micrograms. This sequence joins TRBV2 and TRBJ1-2, with TRBD1 matching over 7 bases. The receptor's source is a man in his forties or fifties in good health. Sequenced: blood. The CDR3 DNA sequence: TGTGCCAGCACTGAACAGGGGCCCTATGGCTACACCTTC. Encoded protein: CASTEQGPYGYTF.